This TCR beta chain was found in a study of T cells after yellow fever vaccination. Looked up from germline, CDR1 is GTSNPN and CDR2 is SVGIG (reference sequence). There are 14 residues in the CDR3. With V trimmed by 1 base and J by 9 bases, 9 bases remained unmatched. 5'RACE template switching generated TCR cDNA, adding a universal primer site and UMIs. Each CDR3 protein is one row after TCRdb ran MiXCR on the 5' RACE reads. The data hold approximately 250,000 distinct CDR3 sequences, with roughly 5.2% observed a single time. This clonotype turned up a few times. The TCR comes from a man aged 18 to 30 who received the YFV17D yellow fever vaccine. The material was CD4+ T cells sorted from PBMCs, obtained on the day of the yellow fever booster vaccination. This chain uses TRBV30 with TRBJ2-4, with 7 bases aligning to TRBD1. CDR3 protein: CAWSAWDSASIQYF. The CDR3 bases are TGTGCCTGGAGTGCCTGGGACAGCGCCAGCATTCAGTACTTC.